The source of this T cell receptor (beta chain) is a study of control samples from healthy donors and cancer patients. Trimming took off 5 bases at V and 0 bases at J, with 7 bases between the two ends. CDR1 and CDR2 from the germline V gene are LNHDA and SQIVND (reference sequence). This CDR3 comprises 14 residues. The table came from immunoSEQ multiplex PCR; TCRdb's copy has only in-frame clones and leaves some out. The sample carries over 100,000 clones, 92% recorded once. What was sequenced was blood. The receptor comes from a woman aged 50 to 60 in good health. The chain is built from TRBV19 and TRBJ1-4, with D perhaps TRBD1 (6 bases). CDR3 sequence reads: CASSHRATNEKLFF. DNA of the CDR3: TGTGCCAGTAGTCACAGGGCAACTAATGAAAAACTGTTTTTT.